This TCR beta chain was captured in a study of blood T cell repertoires in COVID-19. Original analysis: Reference gene primer amplification gave estimated nucleated cell counts. Measured with immunoSEQ multiplex PCR; TCRdb has only the in-frame clones, and not every one. V and J calls and clone size follow that table, whereas D and trimming were derived from the DNA. The data contain about 160,000 clones, less than 85% of them seen just once; the ten biggest clones take up over 15%. Germline V gene data show CDR1 as SGHRS and CDR2 as YFSETQ. V was cut by 0 bases and J by 8 bases, with 14 bases left in between. CDR3 size: 14 residues. For recovered donors of Cohort 3, there were two negative PCRs, clearance, or symptom resolution.

This receptor was identified in a man aged 60 to 69 who had recovered from COVID-19. Input material: PBMCs or T cells enriched from blood (not recorded which). V usage is TRBV5-1 and J usage is TRBJ1-2, with D perhaps matching TRBD1 (6 bases). CDR3: CASSLGRGARGYTF. Here the CDR3 DNA reads TGCGCCAGCAGCTTGGGACGGGGGGCGCGGGGCTACACCTTC.